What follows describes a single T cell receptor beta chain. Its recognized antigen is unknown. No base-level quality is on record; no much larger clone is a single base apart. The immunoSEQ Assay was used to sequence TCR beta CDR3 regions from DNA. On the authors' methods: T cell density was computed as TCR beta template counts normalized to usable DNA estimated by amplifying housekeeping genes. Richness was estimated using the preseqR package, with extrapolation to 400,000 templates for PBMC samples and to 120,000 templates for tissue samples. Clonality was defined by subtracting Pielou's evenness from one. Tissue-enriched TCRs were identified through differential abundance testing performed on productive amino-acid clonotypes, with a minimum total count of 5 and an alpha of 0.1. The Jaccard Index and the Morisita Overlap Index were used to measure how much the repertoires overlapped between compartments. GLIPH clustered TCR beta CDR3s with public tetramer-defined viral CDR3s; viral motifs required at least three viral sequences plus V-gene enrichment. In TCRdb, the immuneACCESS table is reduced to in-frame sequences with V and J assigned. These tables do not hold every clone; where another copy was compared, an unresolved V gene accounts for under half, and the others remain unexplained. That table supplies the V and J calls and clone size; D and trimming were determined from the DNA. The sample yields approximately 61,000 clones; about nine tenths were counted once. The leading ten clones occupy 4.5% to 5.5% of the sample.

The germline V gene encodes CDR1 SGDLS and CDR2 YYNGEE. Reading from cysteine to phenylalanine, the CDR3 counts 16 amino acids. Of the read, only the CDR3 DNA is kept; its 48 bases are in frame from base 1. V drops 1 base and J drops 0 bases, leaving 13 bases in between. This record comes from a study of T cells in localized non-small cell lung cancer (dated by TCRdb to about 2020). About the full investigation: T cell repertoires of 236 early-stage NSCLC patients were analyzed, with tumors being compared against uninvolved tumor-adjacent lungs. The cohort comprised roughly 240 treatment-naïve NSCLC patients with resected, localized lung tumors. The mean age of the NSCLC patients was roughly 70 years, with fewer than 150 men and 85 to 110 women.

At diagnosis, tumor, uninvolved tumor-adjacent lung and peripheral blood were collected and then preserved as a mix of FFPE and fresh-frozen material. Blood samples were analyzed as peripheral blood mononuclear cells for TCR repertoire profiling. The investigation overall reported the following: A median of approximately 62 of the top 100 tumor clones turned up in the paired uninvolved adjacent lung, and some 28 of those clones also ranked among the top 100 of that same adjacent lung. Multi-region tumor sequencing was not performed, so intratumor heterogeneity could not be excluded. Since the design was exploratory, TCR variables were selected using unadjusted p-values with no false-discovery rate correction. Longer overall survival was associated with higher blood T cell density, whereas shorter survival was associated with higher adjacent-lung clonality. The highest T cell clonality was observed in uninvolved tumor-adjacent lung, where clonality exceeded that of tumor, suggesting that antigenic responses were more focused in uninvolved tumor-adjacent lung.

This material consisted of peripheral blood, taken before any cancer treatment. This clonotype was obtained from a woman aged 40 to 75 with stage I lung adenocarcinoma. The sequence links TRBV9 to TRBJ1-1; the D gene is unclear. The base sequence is TGTGCCAGCAGCGTATCTCCGGATAAAGTGAACACTGAAGCTTTCTTT. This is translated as CASSVSPDKVNTEAFF.